These 23 T cell receptor beta chains originate from one sample sequenced in a study of post-analysis software for immune sequencing data. Notes on the study in general: Controls showed lower frequencies than patients for a handful of TRBV segments, and TRBV5-6, TRBV5-1 and TRBV20-1 were among these.

Each TCR beta cDNA library carried unique molecular identifiers. TCRdb reprocessed the PCR reads with MiXCR, giving one entry per CDR3 protein. The data contain about 170,000 distinct CDR3 sequences, about 32% of them singletons. The antigens of these receptors remain unknown. Sample: blood. These receptors all stem from a girl aged 5 to 17 with multiple sclerosis.

The sample holds many counts of this clonotype. CDR3 in amino acids: CASSQVRERGYEQFF. The CDR3 nucleotides are TGTGCCAGCAGCCAAGTTCGGGAGAGGGGTTATGAGCAGTTCTTC. The V gene is TRBV4-2, the J gene TRBJ2-1; D possibly corresponds to TRBD2 (6 bases). The V gene's germline CDR1 is LGHNA and CDR2 YNFKEQ. The CDR3 is 15 residues long. The V gene lost 1 base and the J gene lost 8 bases, with 15 bases spanning the gap.

This clonotype was detected many times. The gene calls are TRBV20-1 and TRBJ2-1; 11 bases line up with TRBD2. V lost 6 bases, J lost 5 bases, and 6 bases stayed unmatched. The CDR3 has 14 amino acids. Germline V gene data show CDR1 as DFQATT and CDR2 as SNEGSKA (reference sequence). Written as DNA, the CDR3 is TGCAGTGCCCTAACTAGCGGGGGCCACAATGAGCAGTTCTTC. It specifies CSALTSGGHNEQFF.

Concerning this clonotype: A much larger clone sits a single nucleotide away, making a read error possible. CDR3 sequence (DNA): TGCGCCAGCAGTGCAGGACTAGCGGGAGGGTTCGAGCAGTACTTC. As protein: CASSAGLAGGFEQYF. The chain uses TRBV10-2 and TRBJ2-7, with 15 bases lining up with TRBD2. The CDR3 is 15 amino acids. The germline V gene has CDR1 WSHSY and CDR2 SAAADI. The J segment lost 6 bases and the V segment lost 4 bases, leaving 4 bases of the junction unmatched.

The CDR3 here is CASSSRTSGRGQFF. The CDR3 coding sequence is TGTGCCAGCAGCTCCCGGACTAGCGGGAGAGGGCAGTTCTTC. The V gene is TRBV11-2, the J gene TRBJ2-1; 13 positions agree with TRBD2. This CDR3 spans 14 amino acids. V lost 4 bases, J lost 12 bases, and 6 bases stayed unmatched. The germline V gene has CDR1 SGHAT and CDR2 FQNNGV.

There are many counts of this clonotype. The chain carries TRBV6-4 and TRBJ2-3, with 11 bases fitting TRBD2. The CDR3 loop spans 15 amino acids. Germline CDR1 MRHNA, CDR2 SNTAGT. Trimming took 5 bases from V and 6 from J; bases not matched to a gene: 7. The CDR3 coding sequence is TGTGCCAGCAGTCCGGGACTAGCGGAGGTGGATACGCAGTATTTT. This codes for CASSPGLAEVDTQYF.

The table lists this clonotype with many counts. The chain has TRBV6-5 and TRBJ2-3; D perhaps matches TRBD1 (7 bases). CDR1 and CDR2 (germline): MNHEY, SVGAGI. The CDR3 covers 19 residues. V was clipped by 4 bases and J by 2 bases, with 25 bases between them. CDR3 nucleotide sequence: TGTGCCAGCAGTTTAGGATGGGCAGGGGGGATGGGTAACACAGATACGCAGTATTTT. The encoded protein is CASSLGWAGGMGNTDTQYF.

The chain links TRBV3-1 to TRBJ2-1; 9 positions match TRBD2. V shed 3 bases, J shed 7 bases, and the junction held 10 bases outside the gene matches. Per germline, CDR1 LGHDT and CDR2 YNNKEL (reference sequence). This CDR3 has 16 amino acids. DNA of the CDR3: TGTGCCAGCAGCCACCCCCGGGCGGGAGGGCGAAATGAGCAGTTCTTC. This sequence encodes CASSHPRAGGRNEQFF.

In the case of this clonotype: It may be a read error: a sequence one base away is much more abundant. The chain is built from TRBV20-1 and TRBJ2-1; 15 nucleotides line up with TRBD2. The CDR3 consists of 14 residues. The germline V gene has CDR1 DFQATT and CDR2 SNEGSKA (reference sequence). V shed 6 bases, J shed 6 bases, and the junction held 3 bases outside the gene matches. CDR3 DNA: TGCAGTGCCAGGACTAGCGGGGGGGGCAATGAGCAGTTCTTC. This translates into CSARTSGGGNEQFF.

For this clonotype: Just one base apart from a much larger clone, this may be a read error. The J gene is TRBJ2-1, the V gene TRBV5-1, with a tentative D call TRBD2 (5 bases). The CDR3 runs 12 residues. CDR1 SGHRS and CDR2 YFSETQ come from the germline V gene. V was trimmed by 3 bases and J by 8 bases, leaving 9 bases between them. The CDR3 sequence: CASSSPRDEQFF. CDR3 bases: TGCGCCAGCAGCTCCCCGAGGGATGAGCAGTTCTTC.

V is TRBV19 and J is TRBJ2-7, with 9 nucleotides matching TRBD2. V dropped 4 bases and J dropped 5; count of bases not matched to a gene: 3. Germline values: CDR1 LNHDA, CDR2 SQIVND (reference sequence). The CDR3 has 13 residues. The CDR3: CASSRGLADEQYF. DNA for the CDR3: TGTGCCAGTAGTAGGGGACTAGCCGACGAGCAGTACTTC.

This clonotype was counted at least ten times. The chain employs TRBV20-1 and TRBJ2-6, with D uncertain. Germline V gives CDR1 DFQATT, CDR2 SNEGSKA (reference sequence). Trimming shortened V by 0 bases and J by 2 bases, and 5 bases separated the two germline ends. The CDR3 loop spans 14 amino acids. CDR3 amino acids: CSAREQTGANVLTF. The CDR3 DNA reads as TGCAGTGCTAGAGAACAGACTGGGGCCAACGTCCTGACTTTC.

The chain joins TRBV20-1 to TRBJ2-5; D is possibly TRBD2 (5 bases). V lost 5 bases and J 7 bases, leaving 8 bases between the germline ends. CDR1 and CDR2 (germline): DFQATT, SNEGSKA (reference sequence). This CDR3 is built from 10 residues. CDR3 in DNA: TGCAGTGCTGTCGAGGGGACCCAGTACTTC. Translating it yields CSAVEGTQYF.

This clonotype turned up a few times. J is TRBJ2-4 and V is TRBV5-1, with a tentative D call TRBD1 (7 bases). The germline V gene encodes CDR1 SGHRS and CDR2 YFSETQ. V was shortened by 4 bases and J by 6 bases, with 11 bases between the two germline ends. This CDR3 region has 13 residues. The CDR3 protein is CASSAGQPNIQYF. CDR3 nucleotide sequence: TGCGCCAGCAGCGCGGGACAGCCAAACATTCAGTACTTC. The full variable domain, completed using reference TRBV5-1 and TRBJ2-4, is KAGVTQTPRYLIKTRGQQVTLSCSPISGHRSVSWYQQTPGQGLQFLFEYFSETQRNKGNFPGRFSGRQFSNSRSEMNVSTLELGDSALYLCASSAGQPNIQYFGAGTRLSVL.

There are many counts of this clonotype. The chain recombines TRBV5-1 with TRBJ2-6, with D perhaps matching TRBD1 (6 bases). Germline V gives CDR1 SGHRS, CDR2 YFSETQ. The ends were cut back, 0 bases at V and 4 bases at J, with 14 bases in the middle. This CDR3 is 17 amino acids long. The CDR3 region is CASSLDLQGLGANVLTF. Written as DNA, the CDR3 is TGCGCCAGCAGCTTGGATCTCCAGGGGCTGGGGGCCAACGTCCTGACTTTC. Full variable domain (rest looked up from reference TRBV5-1 and TRBJ2-6): KAGVTQTPRYLIKTRGQQVTLSCSPISGHRSVSWYQQTPGQGLQFLFEYFSETQRNKGNFPGRFSGRQFSNSRSEMNVSTLELGDSALYLCASSLDLQGLGANVLTFGAGSRLTVL.

This clonotype showed up many times. This sequence joins TRBV5-5 and TRBJ2-7, with 8 bases lining up with TRBD2. This CDR3 region has 14 residues. V was pared by 2 bases and J by 2 bases, with 3 bases of the junction left unmatched. Germline loops: CDR1 SGHKS, CDR2 YYEKEE (reference sequence). The CDR3 loop reads CASSLRLATYEQYF. CDR3 coding DNA: TGTGCCAGCAGCTTAAGACTAGCGACCTACGAGCAGTACTTC.

This clonotype was picked up many times. The chain couples TRBV7-3 to TRBJ2-3; TRBD2 matches 12 bases. The CDR3 extends over 17 amino acids. The V and J ends lost 4 bases and 3 bases, in that order; junction bases with no gene match: 8. Germline CDR1 and CDR2: SGHTA and FQGTGA. As DNA, the CDR3 is TGTGCCAGCAGCTCCACTACACTAGCGGGAGGAACAGATACGCAGTATTTT. It yields the protein CASSSTTLAGGTDTQYF.

Only a few counts were recorded for this clonotype. The CDR3 is CAISEAKGVGYGYTF. The CDR3 region has the DNA TGTGCCATCAGTGAGGCGAAGGGGGTCGGCTATGGCTACACCTTC. The chain links TRBV10-3 to TRBJ1-2; a possible D gene is TRBD1 (6 bases). Germline CDR1 and CDR2: ENHRY and SYGVKD. The V end lost 2 bases, the J end lost 4 bases, and 14 bases lay between the germline ends. There are 15 residues in the CDR3.

J is TRBJ1-6 and V is TRBV12-3 or TRBV12-4; 9 nucleotides match TRBD1. The CDR3 has 14 residues. The junction had 7 bases not matched to a gene; V was cut back by 5 bases and J by 11 bases. The CDR3 loop is CASSPRQGEAPLHF. In DNA form, the CDR3 reads TGTGCCAGCAGTCCCAGACAGGGGGAAGCACCCCTCCACTTT.

Comments on this clonotype: The junction does not match germline at one end; this may be a read error. This chain uses TRBV18 with TRBJ2-1, with D possibly TRBD2 on 6 matching bases. CDR1 and CDR2 from the germline V gene are KGHSH and LQKENI. This CDR3 contains 17 residues. CDR3 DNA sequence: TGTGCCAGTTCACCGGGGGTCGGCGGAAGCTCCTACAATGAGCAGTTCTTC. Its translation: CASSPGVGGSSYNEQFF.

As to this clonotype: Given a much more abundant clone one base away, this may be a read error. CDR3 bases: TGTGCCAGCAGCTTGGTGGGACTTCTCAATGAGCAGTTCTTC. Amino acid sequence: CASSLVGLLNEQFF. This sequence joins TRBV7-9 and TRBJ2-1, with TRBD2 as a possible D gene (6 bases). This CDR3 is built from 14 residues. Germline V lookup: CDR1 SEHNR, CDR2 FQNEAQ (reference sequence). V was clipped by 3 bases and J by 6 bases, with 12 bases between them.

This clonotype was found a few times. V and J are TRBV19 and TRBJ1-2, with D tentatively TRBD1 (5 bases). The CDR3 length is 14 residues. V gave up 6 bases and J gave up 4 bases, with 15 bases separating them. CDR1 and CDR2 (germline): LNHDA, SQIVND (reference sequence). CDR3 in amino acids: CASRIPGQSYGYTF. In nucleotides, the CDR3 is TGTGCCAGTAGGATCCCCGGACAAAGCTATGGCTACACCTTC.

This sequence joins TRBV13 and TRBJ2-2, with a tentative D call TRBD2 (5 bases). This CDR3 region has 16 residues. The V end was cut by 3 bases, the J end by 6 bases, with 17 bases between. Germline V CDR1 and CDR2: PRHDT, FYEKMQ (reference sequence). In DNA, the CDR3 is TGTGCCAGCAGCTTTTTCCGAGATCTGGGAGCCGGGGAGCTGTTTTTT. It specifies CASSFFRDLGAGELFF.

This clonotype was observed at least ten times. The chain combines TRBV29-1 with TRBJ2-7; D could derive from TRBD1 or TRBD2 (5 bases each). The V gene's germline CDR1 is SQVTM and CDR2 ANQGSEA. V gave up 6 bases and J gave up 2 bases, with 17 bases separating them. The CDR3 runs to 14 residues. The CDR3 sequence: CSVLGTTTAYEQYF. The CDR3 nucleotides read TGCAGCGTCCTTGGGACCACAACGGCCTACGAGCAGTACTTC.